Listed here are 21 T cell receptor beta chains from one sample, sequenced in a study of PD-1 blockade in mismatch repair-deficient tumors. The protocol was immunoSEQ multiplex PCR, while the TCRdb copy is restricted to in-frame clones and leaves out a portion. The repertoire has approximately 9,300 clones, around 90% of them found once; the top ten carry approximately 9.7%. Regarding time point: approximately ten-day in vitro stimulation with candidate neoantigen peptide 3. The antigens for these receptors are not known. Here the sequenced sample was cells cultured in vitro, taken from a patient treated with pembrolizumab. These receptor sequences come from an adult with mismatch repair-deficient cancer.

CDR3 region: CASSPRGATGGYTF. CDR3 DNA: TGTGCCAGCAGTCCAAGGGGGGCGACAGGGGGCTACACCTTC. The chain recombines TRBV6-5 with TRBJ1-2, with 7 bases fitting TRBD1. Germline CDR1 is MNHEY and CDR2 is SVGAGI. V lost 5 bases and J lost 8; bases outside the gene matches: 11. The CDR3 runs 14 residues.

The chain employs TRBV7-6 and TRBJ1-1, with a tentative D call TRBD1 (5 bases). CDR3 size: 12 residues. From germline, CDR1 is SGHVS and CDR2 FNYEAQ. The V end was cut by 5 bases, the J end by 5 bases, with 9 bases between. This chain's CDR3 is CASSPRGTEAFF. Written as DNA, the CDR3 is TGTGCCAGCAGCCCCCGGGGGACTGAAGCTTTCTTT.

The CDR3 reads CASSPHGKGEQFF. The CDR3 DNA follows: TGTGCCAGCAGCCCCCACGGTAAGGGGGAGCAGTTCTTC. This chain uses TRBV11-2 with TRBJ2-1; D might be TRBD1 (5 bases). V was clipped by 5 bases and J by 10 bases, with 15 bases between them. Germline values: CDR1 SGHAT, CDR2 FQNNGV. This CDR3 region has 13 residues.

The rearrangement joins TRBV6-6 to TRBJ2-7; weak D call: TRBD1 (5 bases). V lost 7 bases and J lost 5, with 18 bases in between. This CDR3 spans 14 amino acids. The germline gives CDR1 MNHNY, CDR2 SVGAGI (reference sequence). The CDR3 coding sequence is TGTGCCAGCACTCTAAGGGTGGGGCGAGACGAGCAGTACTTC. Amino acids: CASTLRVGRDEQYF.

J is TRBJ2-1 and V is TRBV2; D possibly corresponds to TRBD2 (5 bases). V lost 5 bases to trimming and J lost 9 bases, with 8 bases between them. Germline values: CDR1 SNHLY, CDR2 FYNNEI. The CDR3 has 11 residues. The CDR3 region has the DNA TGTGCCAGCAGTTGGACTTTTGAGCAGTTCTTC. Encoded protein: CASSWTFEQFF.

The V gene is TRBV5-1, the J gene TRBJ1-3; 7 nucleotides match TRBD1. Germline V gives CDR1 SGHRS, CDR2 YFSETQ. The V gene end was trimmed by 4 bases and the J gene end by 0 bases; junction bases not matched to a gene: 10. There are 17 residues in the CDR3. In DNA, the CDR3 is TGCGCCAGCAGCCAAGGGACAGTTGGGCTCTCTGGAAACACCATATATTTT. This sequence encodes CASSQGTVGLSGNTIYF.

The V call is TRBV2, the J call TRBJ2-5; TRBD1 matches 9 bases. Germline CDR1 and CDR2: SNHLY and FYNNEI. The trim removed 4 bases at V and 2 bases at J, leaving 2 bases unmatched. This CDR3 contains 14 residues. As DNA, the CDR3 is TGTGCCAGCAGTGGGGACAGGGTGCAAGAGACCCAGTACTTC. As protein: CASSGDRVQETQYF.

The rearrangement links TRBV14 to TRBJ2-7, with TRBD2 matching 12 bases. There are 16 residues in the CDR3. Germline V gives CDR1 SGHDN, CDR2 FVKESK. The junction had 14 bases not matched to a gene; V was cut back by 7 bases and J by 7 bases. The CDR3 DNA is TGTGCCAGCACACCACTAGCGGGAGGCGCATTACGAGAGCAGTACTTC. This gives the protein CASTPLAGGALREQYF.

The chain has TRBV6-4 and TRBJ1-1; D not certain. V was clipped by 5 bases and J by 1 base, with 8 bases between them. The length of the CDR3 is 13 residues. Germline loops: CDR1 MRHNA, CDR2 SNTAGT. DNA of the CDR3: TGTGCCAGCAGTCACAACAGGAACACTGAAGCTTTCTTT. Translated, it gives CASSHNRNTEAFF.

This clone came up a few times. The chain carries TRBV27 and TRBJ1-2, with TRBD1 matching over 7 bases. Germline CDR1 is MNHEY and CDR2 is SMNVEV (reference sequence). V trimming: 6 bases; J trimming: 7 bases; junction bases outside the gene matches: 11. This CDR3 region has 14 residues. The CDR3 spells CASSPLGQQFGYTF. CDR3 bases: TGTGCCAGCAGCCCCCTGGGACAGCAGTTTGGCTACACCTTC.

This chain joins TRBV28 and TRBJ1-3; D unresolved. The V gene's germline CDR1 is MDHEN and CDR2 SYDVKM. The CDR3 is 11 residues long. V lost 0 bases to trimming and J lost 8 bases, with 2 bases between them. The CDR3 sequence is CASSLWDTIYF. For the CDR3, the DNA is TGTGCCAGCAGTTTATGGGACACCATATATTTT.

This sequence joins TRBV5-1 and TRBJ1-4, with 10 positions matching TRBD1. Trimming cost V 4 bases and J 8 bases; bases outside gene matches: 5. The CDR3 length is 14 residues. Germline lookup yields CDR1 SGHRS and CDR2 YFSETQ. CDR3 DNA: TGCGCCAGCAGCCCGCCGGGACAGGGGGAAAAACTGTTTTTT. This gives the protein CASSPPGQGEKLFF. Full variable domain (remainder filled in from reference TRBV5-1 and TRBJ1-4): KAGVTQTPRYLIKTRGQQVTLSCSPISGHRSVSWYQQTPGQGLQFLFEYFSETQRNKGNFPGRFSGRQFSNSRSEMNVSTLELGDSALYLCASSPPGQGEKLFFGSGTQLSVL.

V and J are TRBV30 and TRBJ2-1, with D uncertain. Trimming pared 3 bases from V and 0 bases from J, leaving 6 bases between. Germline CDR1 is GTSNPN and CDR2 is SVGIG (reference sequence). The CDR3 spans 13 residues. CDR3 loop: CAWSLDSYNEQFF. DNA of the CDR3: TGTGCCTGGAGCTTAGACTCCTACAATGAGCAGTTCTTC. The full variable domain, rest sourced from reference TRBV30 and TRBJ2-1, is SQTIHQWPATLVQPVGSPLSLECTVEGTSNPNLYWYRQAAGRGLQLLFYSVGIGQISSEVPQNLSASRPQDRQFILSSKKLLLSDSGFYLCAWSLDSYNEQFFGPGTRLTVL.

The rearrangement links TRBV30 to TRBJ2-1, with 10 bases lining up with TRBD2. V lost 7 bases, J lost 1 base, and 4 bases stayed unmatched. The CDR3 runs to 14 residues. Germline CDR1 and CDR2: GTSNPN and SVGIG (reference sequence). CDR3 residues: CASAGGGSYNEQFF. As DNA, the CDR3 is TGTGCCTCAGCGGGAGGGGGATCCTACAATGAGCAGTTCTTC.

The CDR3 here is CASSGTGGSTDTQYF. Here the CDR3 DNA reads TGTGCCAGCAGTGGGACAGGTGGGAGCACAGATACGCAGTATTTT. This rearrangement joins TRBV2 to TRBJ2-3; 7 positions agree with TRBD1. J was trimmed by 0 bases and V by 4 bases; bases with no gene match: 4. Germline CDR1 reads SNHLY; CDR2 reads FYNNEI. CDR3 length: 15 residues.

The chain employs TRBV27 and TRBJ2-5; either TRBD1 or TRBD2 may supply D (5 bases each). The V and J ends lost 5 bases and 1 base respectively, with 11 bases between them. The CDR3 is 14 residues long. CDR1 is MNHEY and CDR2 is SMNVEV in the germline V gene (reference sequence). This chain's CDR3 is CASSRGRAQETQYF. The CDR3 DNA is TGTGCCAGCAGTCGGGGCAGGGCCCAAGAGACCCAGTACTTC.

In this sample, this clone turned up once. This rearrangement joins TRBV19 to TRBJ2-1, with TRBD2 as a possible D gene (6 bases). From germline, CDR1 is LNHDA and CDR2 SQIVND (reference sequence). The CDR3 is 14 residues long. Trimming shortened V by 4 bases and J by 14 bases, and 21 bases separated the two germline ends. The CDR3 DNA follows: TGTGCCAGTAGTACCGGACTATTAATTCGGGGCGAGTTCTTC. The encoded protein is CASSTGLLIRGEFF.

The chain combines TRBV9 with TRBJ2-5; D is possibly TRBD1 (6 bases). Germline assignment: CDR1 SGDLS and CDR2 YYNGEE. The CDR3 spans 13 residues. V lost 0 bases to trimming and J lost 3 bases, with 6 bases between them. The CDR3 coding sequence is TGTGCCAGCAGCGTAGGACAGGAAGAGACCCAGTACTTC. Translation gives CASSVGQEETQYF.

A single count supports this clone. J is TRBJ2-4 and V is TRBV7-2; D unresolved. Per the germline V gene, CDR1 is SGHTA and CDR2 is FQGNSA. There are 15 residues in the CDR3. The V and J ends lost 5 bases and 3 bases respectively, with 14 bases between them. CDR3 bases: TGTGCCAGCAGCCTACTTAGTTCGAGCAAAAACATTCAGTACTTC. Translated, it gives CASSLLSSSKNIQYF.

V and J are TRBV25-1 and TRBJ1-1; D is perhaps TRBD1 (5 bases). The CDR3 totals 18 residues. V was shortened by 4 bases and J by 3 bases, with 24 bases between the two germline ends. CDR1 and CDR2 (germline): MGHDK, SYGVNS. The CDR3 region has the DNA TGTGCCAGCAGTGCAGAAAGGGGACGCCGGCGGTGGGACACTGAAGCTTTCTTT. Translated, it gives CASSAERGRRRWDTEAFF.

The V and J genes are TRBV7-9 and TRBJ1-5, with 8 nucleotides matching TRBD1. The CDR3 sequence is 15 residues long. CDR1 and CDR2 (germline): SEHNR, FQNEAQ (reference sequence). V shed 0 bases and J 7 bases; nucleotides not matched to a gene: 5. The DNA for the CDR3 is TGTGCCAGCAGCTTAGCAGCAGGGGGCGGACAGCCCCAGCATTTT. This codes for CASSLAAGGGQPQHF.